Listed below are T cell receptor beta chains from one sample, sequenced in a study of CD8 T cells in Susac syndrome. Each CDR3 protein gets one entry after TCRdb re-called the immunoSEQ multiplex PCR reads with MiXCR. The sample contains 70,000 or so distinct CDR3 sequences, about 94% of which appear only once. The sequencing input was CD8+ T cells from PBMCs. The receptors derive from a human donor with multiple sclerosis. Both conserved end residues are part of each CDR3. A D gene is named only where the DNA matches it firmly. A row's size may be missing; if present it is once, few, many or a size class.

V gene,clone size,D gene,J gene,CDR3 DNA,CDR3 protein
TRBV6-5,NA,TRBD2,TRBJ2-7,TGTGCCTCCGAGATGAGCGGGGGGAGCTCCTACGAGCAGTACTTC,CASEMSGGSSYEQYF
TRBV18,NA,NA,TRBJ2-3,TGTGCCAGCTCGCCTCCTACTTGGGATACGCAGTATTTT,CASSPPTWDTQYF
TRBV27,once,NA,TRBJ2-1,TGTGCCAGCATGGGCTCCTACAATGAGCAGTTCTTC,CASMGSYNEQFF
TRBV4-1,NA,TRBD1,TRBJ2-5,TGCGCCAGCAGCCAAGGATTTAGACAGGGAGACCAAGAGACCCAGTACTTC,CASSQGFRQGDQETQYF
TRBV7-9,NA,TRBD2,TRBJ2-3,TGTGCCAGCAGCTCAGAAGCGGGGGAGGGCACAGATACGCAGTATTTT,CASSSEAGEGTDTQYF
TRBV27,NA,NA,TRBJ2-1,TGTGCCAGCAGTGCACAGAACAATGAGCAGTTCTTC,CASSAQNNEQFF
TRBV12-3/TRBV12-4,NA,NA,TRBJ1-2,TGTGCCAGCAGTCCGCTGCTAATACAGGGAAGGAATGGCTACACCTTC,CASSPLLIQGRNGYTF
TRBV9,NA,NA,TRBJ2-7,TGTGCCAGCAGCGTAGAAGTCGGAGGGGGCTACGAGCAGTACTTC,CASSVEVGGGYEQYF
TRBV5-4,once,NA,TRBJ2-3,TGTGCCAGCAGCTTGATAGGAGCGGAGGATACGCAGTATTTT,CASSLIGAEDTQYF
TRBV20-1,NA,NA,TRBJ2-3,TGCAGTGCTGGAGGACCAGTTCTGCCGAGCACAGATACGCAGTATTTT,CSAGGPVLPSTDTQYF
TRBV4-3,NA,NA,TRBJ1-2,TGCGCCAGCAGCCAAGATCCCCCGCAGGGGATCTATGGCTACACCTTC,CASSQDPPQGIYGYTF
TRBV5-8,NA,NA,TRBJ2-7,TGTGCCAGCGGTGGGGGCAGGGTTCCTTTCTACGAGCAGTACTTC,CASGGGRVPFYEQYF
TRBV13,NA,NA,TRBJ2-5,TGTGCCAGCAGCTTAGGCATATTAGAGACCCAGTACTTC,CASSLGILETQYF
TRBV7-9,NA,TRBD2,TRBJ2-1,TGTGCCAGCAGCGAAAGAGCGGGAGGGCCGTACAATGAGCAGTTCTTC,CASSERAGGPYNEQFF
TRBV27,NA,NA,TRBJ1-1,TGTGCCAGCAGCCCGGGGGCCTACACTGAAGCTTTCTTT,CASSPGAYTEAFF
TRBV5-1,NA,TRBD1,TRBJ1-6,TGCGCCAGCAGCTTGGGGACAGGGGGTAATTCACCCCTCCACTTT,CASSLGTGGNSPLHF
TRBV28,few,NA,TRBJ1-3,TGTGCCAGCAGTTTAGATGGAAACACCATATATTTT,CASSLDGNTIYF
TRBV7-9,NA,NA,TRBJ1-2,TGTGCCAGCAGCGCCCGGGGGGAAGACTATGGCTACACCTTC,CASSARGEDYGYTF
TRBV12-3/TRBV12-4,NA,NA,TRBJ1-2,TGTGCCAGCAGCCAAGGCCACGGGGGATTAGTCTATGGCTACACCTTC,CASSQGHGGLVYGYTF
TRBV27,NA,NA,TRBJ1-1,TGTGCCAGCACTGACCCCAGGGGTGAAGCTTTCTTT,CASTDPRGEAFF
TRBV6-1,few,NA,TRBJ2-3,TGTGCCAGCGAGCCGCGGGGCACAGATACGCAGTATTTT,CASEPRGTDTQYF
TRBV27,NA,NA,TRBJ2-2,TGTGCCAGCAGTTTAGGGGTAGCGAACACCGGGGAGCTGTTTTTT,CASSLGVANTGELFF
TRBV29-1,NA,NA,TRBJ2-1,TGCAGCGTGACTCGCAATGAGCAGTTCTTC,CSVTRNEQFF
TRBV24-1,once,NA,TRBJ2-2,TGTGCCACCAGTGAGATCCAGAGCACCGGGGAGCTGTTTTTT,CATSEIQSTGELFF
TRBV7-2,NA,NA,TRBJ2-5,TGTGCCAGCAGACCGGGACCCGGGAAAGAGACCCAGTACTTC,CASRPGPGKETQYF
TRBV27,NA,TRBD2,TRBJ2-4,TGTGCCAGCAGTTTACTAGCGGGAGAGAACATTCAGTACTTC,CASSLLAGENIQYF
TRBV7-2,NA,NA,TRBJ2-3,TGTGCCAGCAGCGACTACTCATATACGCAGTATTTT,CASSDYSYTQYF
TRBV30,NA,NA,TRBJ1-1,TGTGCCTGGGGATTAATATTCCCCGAGGCTTTCTTT,CAWGLIFPEAFF
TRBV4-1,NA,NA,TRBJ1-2,TGCGCCAGCAGCCAAGAGGCCCCGGTCCCCTATGGCTACACCTTC,CASSQEAPVPYGYTF
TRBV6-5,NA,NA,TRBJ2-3,TGTGCCAGCAGTCCCGGGCTAGGTACAGATACGCAGTATTTT,CASSPGLGTDTQYF
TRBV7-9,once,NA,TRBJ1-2,TGTGCCAGCAGCTTAGGAAGTGGCGGCTACACCTTC,CASSLGSGGYTF
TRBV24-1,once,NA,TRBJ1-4,TGTGCCACCAGTGATTTAGCAGGGATTGAAAAACTGTTTTTT,CATSDLAGIEKLFF
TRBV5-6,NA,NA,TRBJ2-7,TGTGCCAGCAGCTTGACTACCACAGGGATGGAGCAGTACTTC,CASSLTTTGMEQYF
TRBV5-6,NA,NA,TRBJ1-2,TGTGCCAGCAGCGTCCAGGGTGGTCATGGCTACACCTTC,CASSVQGGHGYTF
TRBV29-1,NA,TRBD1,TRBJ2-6,TGCAGCGTTGATCCAGGGACAGGGACTGTCTCTGGGGCCAACGTCCTGACTTTC,CSVDPGTGTVSGANVLTF
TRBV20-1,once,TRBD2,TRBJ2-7,TGCAGTGCCAAAGGGACTAGCGGGTGGGACTCCTACGAGCAGTACTTC,CSAKGTSGWDSYEQYF
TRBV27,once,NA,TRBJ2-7,TGTGCCAGCATGACCGGCGACGAGCAGTACTTC,CASMTGDEQYF
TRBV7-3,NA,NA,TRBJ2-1,TGTGCCAGCAGGGAGGATCGGGGTACCTACAATGAGCAGTTCTTC,CASREDRGTYNEQFF
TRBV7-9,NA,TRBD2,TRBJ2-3,TGTGCCAGCAGAAGGACTAGCGGAGCCGATACGCAGTATTTT,CASRRTSGADTQYF
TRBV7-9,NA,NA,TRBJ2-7,TGTGCCAGCAGCTCGGACAGTTCTTCCTACGAGCAGTACTTC,CASSSDSSSYEQYF
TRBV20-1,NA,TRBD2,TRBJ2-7,TGCAGTGCTAGAGATATAACTAGCGGGGGGCACGAGCAGTACTTC,CSARDITSGGHEQYF
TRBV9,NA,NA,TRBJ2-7,TGTGCCAGCACCAGCCCGGAGTGGGAGAAAACCTACGAGCAGTACTTC,CASTSPEWEKTYEQYF
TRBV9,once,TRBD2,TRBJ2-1,TGTGCCAGCAGCCCACTCCCGGGGCTAGCGGGCATAGAGACGCCCTACAATGAGCAGTTCTTC,CASSPLPGLAGIETPYNEQFF
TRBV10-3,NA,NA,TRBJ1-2,TGTGCCACCACCCCGACAGCTAACTATGGCTACACCTTC,CATTPTANYGYTF
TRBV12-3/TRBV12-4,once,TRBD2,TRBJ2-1,TGTGCCAGCAGTTTAGAAGGTAGCGGGGGGGCCTACAATGAGCAGTTCTTC,CASSLEGSGGAYNEQFF
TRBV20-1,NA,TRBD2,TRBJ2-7,TGCAGTGCTAAAACTAGCGGCAATACCTACGAGCAGTACTTC,CSAKTSGNTYEQYF
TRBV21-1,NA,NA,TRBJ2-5,TGTGCCAGCAGCAAAAAGGGGTTGGAGACCCAGTACTTC,CASSKKGLETQYF
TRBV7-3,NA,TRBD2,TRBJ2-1,TGTGCCAGCAGCCACGGACTAGCGGGAGGATATGAGCAGTTCTTC,CASSHGLAGGYEQFF
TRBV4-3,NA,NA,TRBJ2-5,TGCGCCAGCAGCCAAGATTTCACTAACCAAGAGACCCAGTACTTC,CASSQDFTNQETQYF
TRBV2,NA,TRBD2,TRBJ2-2,TGTGCCAGCCTAGCGGGGGGAACCGGGGAGCTGTTTTTT,CASLAGGTGELFF
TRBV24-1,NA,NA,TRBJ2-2,TGTGCCACCAGTGATTTGGAGCCAGCAGTTCCGTACACCGGGGAGCTGTTTTTT,CATSDLEPAVPYTGELFF
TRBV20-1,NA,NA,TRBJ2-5,TGCAGTGCTAGAGCGACAGAGACCCAGTACTTC,CSARATETQYF
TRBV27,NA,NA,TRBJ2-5,TGTGCCAGCAGTACGACAGGTGTGGTAAGAGAGACCCAGTACTTC,CASSTTGVVRETQYF
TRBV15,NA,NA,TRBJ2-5,TGTGCCACCAGCAGAGGAGGGGAGACCCGGTACTTC,CATSRGGETRYF
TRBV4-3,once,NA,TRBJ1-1,TGCGCCAGCAGCCAAGAAGAGGGCTTGAACACTGAAGCTTTCTTT,CASSQEEGLNTEAFF
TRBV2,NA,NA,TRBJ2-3,TGTGCCAGCAGGGATCCACTAGGGGCAGATACGCAGTATTTT,CASRDPLGADTQYF
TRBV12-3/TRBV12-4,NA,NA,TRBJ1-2,TGTGCCAGCAGTGGAGACGGGGGTGACTATGGCTACACCTTC,CASSGDGGDYGYTF
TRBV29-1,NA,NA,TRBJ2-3,TGCAGCGTTGAATCCCTAGGGGGAGATACGCAGTATTTT,CSVESLGGDTQYF
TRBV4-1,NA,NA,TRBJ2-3,TGCGCCAGCAGCCTAGCCAGACTAAGCGGTCCCACAGATACGCAGTATTTT,CASSLARLSGPTDTQYF
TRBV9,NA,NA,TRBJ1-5,TGTGCCAGCAGCGTGGGGGATCTCCAGCCCCAGCATTTT,CASSVGDLQPQHF